The clone carrying this T cell receptor (beta chain) came up a few times. Unmatched junction bases numbered 8, after V lost 0 bases and J lost 5 bases. The germline V gene has CDR1 MGHRA and CDR2 YSYEKL. The CDR3 consists of 19 residues. This entry is derived from a study of T cells after yellow fever vaccination. Study background: SMART-Seq v4 Ultra Low Input handled preparation of low-cell-number fractions.

Template switching by 5'RACE produced TCR cDNA, adding a universal primer site and UMIs. One entry per CDR3 protein, called by TCRdb with MiXCR from the 5' RACE reads. There are some 300,000 distinct CDR3 sequences in the sample; roughly 8% occur only once, and around 17% lies in the top ten. This sequence joins TRBV4-1 and TRBJ2-1, with 15 positions matching TRBD2. The receptor comes from a man aged 18 to 30 who received the YFV17D yellow fever vaccine. This sample comprised PBMCs, obtained approximately 47 days after the first yellow fever vaccination. The CDR3 here is CASSQDRGLAGGQDNEQFF. The CDR3 bases are TGCGCCAGCAGCCAAGATCGGGGACTAGCGGGGGGCCAAGACAATGAGCAGTTCTTC.